The TCR beta chain under discussion was sequenced for a study of T-cell memory formation after mild COVID-19 (dated by TCRdb to the early 2020s). Background for the entire study: Most TCR sequence clusters were specific to one of the two donors. In a couple of donors, T-cell clones that expanded and contracted after mild COVID-19 were tracked by sequencing TCRalpha and TCRbeta repertoires over time. Two young, previously healthy adult volunteers, one female and one male, were included in the cohort. The paper's findings and limits, for the study overall: Only a couple of mild cases were covered in the study, and larger cohorts including severe cases with pre-infection samples were considered necessary. Clones that contracted from day 15 to 85 showed balanced CD4/CD8 phenotypes, whereas a second wave of clones that expanded from day 15 to 37 leaned towards CD4+. The second-wave clones that peaked on day 37 were not confirmed to be SARS-CoV-2 specific. The detection of some responding clones in pre-infection memory suggests that pre-existing cross-reactive memory T cells joined the SARS-CoV-2 response. Contracting CD4+ clones turned up mainly in the CM and EM memory subsets, whereas EMRA was where CD8+ clones were enriched.

Ficoll-Paque density gradient centrifugation was used to isolate PBMCs. This clonotype showed up just a few times. Its recognized antigen is unknown. Base qualities are not at hand, and no much larger clone is one base apart. V loses 4 bases, J loses 1 base, and the germline ends lie 10 bases apart. Inclusive of the bounding cysteine and phenylalanine, the CDR3 is 14 residues long. The read is trimmed to its CDR3 DNA, 42 bases read in frame from base 1. Via the germline V gene, CDR1 is SQVTM and CDR2 ANQGSEA. The reads were generated on an Illumina NovaSeq 6000. TCRalpha and TCRbeta cDNA libraries were constructed by 5'RACE with constant-segment primers, with sample barcodes and unique molecular identifiers being introduced. RNA was extracted from every sample with Trizol reagent. Library amplification was performed in two PCR steps, and a second sample barcode and Illumina TruSeq adapters were introduced in the second step. The libraries were sequenced on an Illumina NovaSeq using 2 x 150 bp paired-end reads. As for the authors' bioinformatics: With migec v1.2.7, reads were demultiplexed and then collapsed into UMI-guided consensus sequences. Using mixcr v2.1.11, UMI consensuses were aligned to TRA and TRB V and J templates and then assembled into clonotypes. A clonotype was counted as expanded or contracted only when both edgeR and NoisET called the clonotype significant, with the noise models trained on biological replicates. For edgeR calls, the cutoffs were a false discovery rate-adjusted p below 0.01 and a log2 fold-change threshold of 1. As an exploratory analysis of dynamics, max-normalized trajectories of the 1000 most abundant clonotypes were examined with PCA combined with hierarchical clustering. The CD4 or CD8 phenotype of responding clones was assigned using the separately sequenced CD4+ and CD8+ repertoires. In-frame beta chains were kept once TCRdb had trimmed the public reads at Q25 with fastp and called clones with MiXCR. Merged by CDR3 protein, the rows form single entries marked with the most common genes and DNA. None of the V and J calls come from the authors' own analysis; TCRdb made them. In this sample the table shows around 130,000 distinct CDR3 sequences, approximately 6.2% of which occur a single time. Approximately 2% of the sample lies in the top ten.

The TCR was taken from an adult woman who had mild COVID-19 (a few samples of this study predate the infection). The sample titles of this study are shuffled in the database, so cell type and time point are left out; the donor was told from shared clones. The V and J genes are TRBV29-1 and TRBJ2-2; the best D guess is TRBD1, with 6 bases matching. Input material: PBMCs or a T cell subset sorted from them (not recorded which). The sequenced DNA is TGCAGCGTTGCCAGGGGCTGGAACACCGGGGAGCTGTTTTTT. Its protein product is CSVARGWNTGELFF.